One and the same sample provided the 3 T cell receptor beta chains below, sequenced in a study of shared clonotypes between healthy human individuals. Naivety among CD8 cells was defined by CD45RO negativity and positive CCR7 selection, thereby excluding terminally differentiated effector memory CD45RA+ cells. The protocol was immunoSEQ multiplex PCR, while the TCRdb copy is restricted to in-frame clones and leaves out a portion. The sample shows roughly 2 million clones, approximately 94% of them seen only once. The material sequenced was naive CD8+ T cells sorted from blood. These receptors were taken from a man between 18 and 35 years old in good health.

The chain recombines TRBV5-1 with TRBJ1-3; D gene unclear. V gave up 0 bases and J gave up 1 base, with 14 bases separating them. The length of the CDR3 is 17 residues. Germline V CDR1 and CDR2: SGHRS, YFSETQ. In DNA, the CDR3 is TGCGCCAGCAGCTTGGGGCCCCCCGGGTCGTCTGGAAACACCATATATTTT. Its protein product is CASSLGPPGSSGNTIYF.

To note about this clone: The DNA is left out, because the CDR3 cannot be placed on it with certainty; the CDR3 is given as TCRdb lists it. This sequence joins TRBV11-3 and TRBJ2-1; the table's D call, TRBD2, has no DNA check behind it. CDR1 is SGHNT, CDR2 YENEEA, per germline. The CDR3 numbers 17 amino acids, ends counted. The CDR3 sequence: CASSSSIGTSVYNEQFF.

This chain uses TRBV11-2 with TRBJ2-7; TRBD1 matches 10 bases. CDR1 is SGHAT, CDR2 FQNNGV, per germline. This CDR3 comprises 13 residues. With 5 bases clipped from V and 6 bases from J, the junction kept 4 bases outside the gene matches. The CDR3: CASSDGTGAEQYF. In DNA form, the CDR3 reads TGTGCCAGCAGCGACGGGACAGGGGCCGAGCAGTACTTC.